This T cell receptor beta chain appears in the sequencing data of a study of shared clonotypes between healthy human individuals. Profiling relied on immunoSEQ multiplex PCR, and the TCRdb table lists in-frame clones only, not all of them. Among about 2.4 million clones listed, 80% to 95% were seen once. The sequenced sample was naive CD4+ T cells from PBMCs. Subset meaning: CD45RA+ positively selected. This TCR was recovered from a man aged 18 to 30 in good health. Some clones in this sample may be carry-over from other donors' samples.

CDR3 sequence: CASTPNGYNEQFF. The CDR3 bases are TGCGCCAGCACCCCGAACGGCTACAATGAGCAGTTCTTC. The rearrangement uses TRBV10-2 and TRBJ2-1; D is unresolved. The CDR3 spans 13 residues. CDR1 is WSHSY and CDR2 is SAAADI in the germline V gene. Trimming removed 7 bases from V and 3 bases from J, with 10 bases in between.